One sample yielded the 12 T cell receptor beta chains listed below, sequenced in a study of spatial heterogeneity in lung cancer. Study-level findings and limits: Intratumoral expanded alpha and beta TCR counts were found to track tumor mutation counts.

This sample's time point: sample taken at primary tumor resection. These receptors have no identified antigens. TCRdb itself ran the 5' RACE reads through MiXCR, one entry per CDR3 protein. The sample has about 25,000 distinct CDR3 sequences, roughly 10% seen once. The specimen comprised lung tumor tissue, sampled at surgery. These receptors were obtained from a male donor with early-stage non-small cell lung cancer.

With regard to this clonotype: A read error may produce the germline difference seen at one junction end. The genes are TRBV7-3 and TRBJ2-2; either TRBD1 or TRBD2 may fit D (5 bases each). The CDR3 runs to 13 residues. Per germline, CDR1 SGHTA and CDR2 FQGTGA. The CDR3 is CASSLRGTEELFF. The CDR3 nucleotides read TGTGCCAGCAGCTTAAGGGGGACCGAGGAGCTGTTTTTT.

This clonotype was counted ten times or more. The chain employs TRBV7-2 and TRBJ1-4; the match to TRBD1 covers 7 bases. Germline CDR1 is SGHTA and CDR2 is FQGNSA. This CDR3 comprises 14 residues. The trim removed 3 bases at V and 8 bases at J, leaving 6 bases unmatched. The CDR3 bases are TGTGCCAGCAGCTTTTACAGGGGCGCGGAAAAACTGTTTTTT. This encodes CASSFYRGAEKLFF.

This clonotype came up many times. V usage is TRBV6-2 or TRBV6-3 and J usage is TRBJ2-7, with D maybe TRBD2 (5 bases). Trimming removed 8 bases from V and 4 bases from J, with 12 bases in between. The CDR3 length is 12 residues. Germline CDR1 is MNHEY and CDR2 is SVGEGT. DNA for the CDR3: TGTGCCAGCTCCGGGGTGTTGTACGAGCAGTACTTC. As protein: CASSGVLYEQYF.

This clonotype has at least ten counts. This chain uses TRBV4-3 with TRBJ2-3, with D hard to call. Trimming removed 0 bases from V and 2 bases from J, with 6 bases in between. The CDR3 sequence is 14 residues long. Germline V gives CDR1 LGHNA, CDR2 YSLEER. DNA of the CDR3: TGCGCCAGCAGCCAAGAGTTCTCCACAGATACGCAGTATTTT. Protein sequence: CASSQEFSTDTQYF.

This clonotype was detected many times. This chain joins TRBV7-2 and TRBJ2-5; D is perhaps TRBD2 (5 bases). Trimming pared 5 bases from V and 4 bases from J, leaving 11 bases between. CDR1 is SGHTA, CDR2 FQGNSA, per germline. This CDR3 region has 13 residues. Here the CDR3 reads CASSPGVRETQYF. CDR3 nucleotide sequence: TGTGCCAGCAGCCCCGGGGTGAGAGAGACCCAGTACTTC.

This clonotype has a count of ten or more. This chain joins TRBV5-1 and TRBJ2-7, with D uncertain. CDR1 is SGHRS and CDR2 is YFSETQ in the germline V gene. V lost 0 bases to trimming and J lost 3 bases, with 13 bases between them. CDR3 length equals 15 residues. The CDR3 DNA follows: TGCGCCAGCAGCTTGGGATCCAGCGAGTTCTACGAGCAGTACTTC. Translating gives CASSLGSSEFYEQYF.

The chain employs TRBV2 and TRBJ2-3, with D possibly being TRBD2 (5 bases). The CDR3 length is 18 residues. Trimming removed 4 bases at V and 0 bases at J, with 20 bases between. Germline loops: CDR1 SNHLY, CDR2 FYNNEI. The CDR3 nucleotides read TGTGCCAGCAGTGCAAGTGGACGACCGGGAACTAGCACAGATACGCAGTATTTT. Its translation: CASSASGRPGTSTDTQYF.

This clonotype showed up many times. This chain connects TRBV2 to TRBJ2-1, with 7 nucleotides matching TRBD1. The germline V gene has CDR1 SNHLY and CDR2 FYNNEI. Trimming cost V 6 bases and J 3 bases; bases outside gene matches: 8. The CDR3 runs 15 residues. The CDR3 loop is CASSPEGTVYNEQFF. The CDR3 DNA reads TGTGCCAGCAGCCCTGAAGGGACAGTCTACAATGAGCAGTTCTTC. Full variable domain (missing parts from reference TRBV2 and TRBJ2-1): EPEVTQTPSHQVTQMGQEVILRCVPISNHLYFYWYRQILGQKVEFLVSFYNNEISEKSEIFDDQFSVERPDGSNFTLKIRSTKLEDSAMYFCASSPEGTVYNEQFFGPGTRLTVL.

This clonotype was seen at least ten times. The chain has TRBV20-1 and TRBJ2-7; 8 bases are shared with TRBD2. The V and J ends lost 4 bases and 3 bases, in that order; junction bases with no gene match: 11. From germline, CDR1 is DFQATT and CDR2 SNEGSKA (reference sequence). The CDR3 is 15 residues long. The CDR3 loop reads CSAIPSGSLLYEQYF. The CDR3, as DNA: TGCAGTGCTATCCCCAGCGGGAGCCTTCTCTACGAGCAGTACTTC.

This clonotype was observed many times. The chain carries TRBV3-1 and TRBJ2-7; 14 bases fit TRBD2. The CDR3 runs 17 residues. CDR1 is LGHDT, CDR2 YNNKEL, per germline (reference sequence). The junction had 7 bases not matched to a gene; V was cut back by 4 bases and J by 2 bases. The CDR3 sequence: CASSPGLAGVTTYEQYF. Written as DNA, the CDR3 is TGTGCCAGCAGCCCGGGACTAGCGGGAGTGACGACCTACGAGCAGTACTTC.

This clonotype was counted at least ten times. The chain links TRBV9 to TRBJ1-2; 7 bases are a match to TRBD1. Germline V gives CDR1 SGDLS, CDR2 YYNGEE. CDR3 length: 12 amino acids. The J segment lost 4 bases and the V segment lost 7 bases, leaving 4 bases of the junction unmatched. Here the CDR3 DNA reads TGTGCCAGCTGGGACAGTATCTATGGCTACACCTTC. This sequence encodes CASWDSIYGYTF.

This clonotype was seen repeatedly, ten times or more. The rearrangement links TRBV4-1 to TRBJ2-2; TRBD1 matches 11 bases. The CDR3 consists of 14 residues. Trimming removed 6 bases from V and 4 bases from J; junction bases left unmatched: 1. The germline V gene encodes CDR1 MGHRA and CDR2 YSYEKL. The CDR3 DNA follows: TGCGCCAGCAGTGGACAGGGGGCCACCGGGGAGCTGTTTTTT. Its translation is CASSGQGATGELFF.